The next 25 T cell receptor beta chains were all read from a single sample in a study of early stage breast cancer tumors. The protocol was immunoSEQ multiplex PCR, while the TCRdb copy is restricted to in-frame clones and leaves out a portion. The data show fewer than 70,000 clones, roughly 80% seen once. The sequenced sample consisted of blood. These receptors all stem from a person aged 30-39 years with breast cancer.

The sample holds one count of this clone. The rearrangement joins TRBV27 to TRBJ2-3; D remains unclear. From germline, CDR1 is MNHEY and CDR2 SMNVEV (reference sequence). The CDR3 covers 16 residues. Deletions cut 3 bases from V and 4 bases from J, with 17 bases between. The CDR3 sequence: CASSLGFVLYPDTQYF. As DNA, the CDR3 is TGTGCCAGCAGTTTGGGCTTTGTCCTCTATCCAGATACGCAGTATTTT.

This chain joins TRBV7-9 and TRBJ2-1; weak D call: TRBD2 (6 bases). The CDR3 sequence is 14 residues long. V lost 4 bases to trimming and J lost 4 bases, with 11 bases between them. Germline assignment: CDR1 SEHNR and CDR2 FQNEAQ (reference sequence). The CDR3 sequence is CASSSRTTYNEQFF. In DNA form, the CDR3 reads TGTGCCAGCAGCTCCCGGACTACTTACAATGAGCAGTTCTTC.

This clone turned up a few times. The V call is TRBV4-1, the J call TRBJ1-2; D is possibly TRBD1 (5 bases). V was pared by 0 bases and J by 5 bases, with 13 bases between. The CDR3 loop spans 15 amino acids. Germline-derived CDR1 and CDR2 are MGHRA and YSYEKL. CDR3 coding DNA: TGCGCCAGCAGCCAAGATGGGAGGGACGGATATGGCTACACCTTC. Amino acid sequence: CASSQDGRDGYGYTF.

V and J are TRBV14 and TRBJ2-3; 10 nucleotides agree with TRBD2. The CDR3 is 15 amino acids. The V gene end was trimmed by 5 bases and the J gene end by 1 base; junction bases not matched to a gene: 3. CDR1 is SGHDN and CDR2 is FVKESK in the germline V gene. CDR3 in amino acids: CASSVTSGGTDTQYF. As DNA, the CDR3 is TGTGCCAGCAGCGTTACTAGCGGGGGCACAGATACGCAGTATTTT.

For the CDR3, the DNA is TGTGCCAGCAGACCTAGCGGGACTAGCACAGATACGCAGTATTTT. Translating it yields CASRPSGTSTDTQYF. The chain recombines TRBV6-4 with TRBJ2-3, with 9 positions matching TRBD2. Germline assignment: CDR1 MRHNA and CDR2 SNTAGT. The junction had 4 bases not matched to a gene; V was cut back by 6 bases and J by 0 bases. The CDR3 length is 15 residues.

J is TRBJ2-7 and V is TRBV30; 9 bases agree with TRBD1. The V gene's germline CDR1 is GTSNPN and CDR2 SVGIG (reference sequence). The CDR3 totals 13 residues. Trimming removed 7 bases from V and 5 bases from J; junction bases left unmatched: 9. CDR3 sequence: CASHKQGANEQYF. In DNA form, the CDR3 reads TGTGCCTCCCACAAACAGGGGGCTAACGAGCAGTACTTC. Supplemented by reference TRBV30 and TRBJ2-7, the full variable domain reads SQTIHQWPATLVQPVGSPLSLECTVEGTSNPNLYWYRQAAGRGLQLLFYSVGIGQISSEVPQNLSASRPQDRQFILSSKKLLLSDSGFYLCASHKQGANEQYFGPGTRLTVT.

J is TRBJ2-1 and V is TRBV5-1; TRBD2 aligns across 7 bases. The CDR3 extends over 15 amino acids. The V gene end was trimmed by 4 bases and the J gene end by 7 bases; junction bases not matched to a gene: 11. In germline, CDR1 is SGHRS, CDR2 YFSETQ. The CDR3 is CASSPTEPAGNEQFF. Here the CDR3 DNA reads TGCGCCAGCAGCCCGACGGAACCAGCGGGGAATGAGCAGTTCTTC.

The chain joins TRBV6-1 to TRBJ1-3; the D gene is possibly TRBD1 (6 bases). The CDR3 loop spans 17 amino acids. V lost 1 base and J 0 bases, leaving 13 bases between the germline ends. Looked up from germline, CDR1 is MNHNS and CDR2 is SASEGT. CDR3 in amino acids: CASSEGRGLISGNTIYF. CDR3 DNA sequence: TGTGCCAGCAGTGAAGGGCGGGGGCTGATCTCTGGAAACACCATATATTTT.

The chain recombines TRBV9 with TRBJ1-1; a weak D match, TRBD1 (6 bases). Looked up from germline, CDR1 is SGDLS and CDR2 is YYNGEE. Trimming removed 7 bases at V and 4 bases at J, with 14 bases between. This CDR3 spans 13 amino acids. As DNA, the CDR3 is TGTGCCAGCCAGGGGAGGGATACCACTGAAGCTTTCTTT. Its protein is CASQGRDTTEAFF.

This chain connects TRBV7-2 to TRBJ1-4, with TRBD1 as a possible D gene (6 bases). CDR1 and CDR2 (germline): SGHTA, FQGNSA. The CDR3 extends over 17 amino acids. V was cut by 1 base and J by 0 bases, with 12 bases left in between. The CDR3 here is CASSLGQGSPTNEKLFF. The DNA of the CDR3 is TGTGCCAGCAGCTTAGGGCAGGGGAGCCCAACTAATGAAAAACTGTTTTTT.

This CDR3 reads CATSAGFGNTEAFF. CDR3 bases: TGTGCCACCTCGGCCGGGTTCGGGAACACTGAAGCTTTCTTT. This chain connects TRBV2 to TRBJ1-1; D gene unclear. V lost 10 bases, J lost 1 base, and 16 bases lay in between. The CDR3 consists of 14 residues. Germline V gene data show CDR1 as SNHLY and CDR2 as FYNNEI.

This sequence joins TRBV27 and TRBJ1-3; 7 nucleotides align to TRBD1. Germline V gives CDR1 MNHEY, CDR2 SMNVEV (reference sequence). This CDR3 region has 15 residues. J gave up 2 bases and V 4 bases, and 5 bases lay outside the gene matches. The DNA for the CDR3 is TGTGCCAGCAGTTCAGAGCAGGGGGCTGGAAACACCATATATTTT. It specifies CASSSEQGAGNTIYF.

The J gene is TRBJ2-7, the V gene TRBV9; unclear D gene. The CDR3 spans 14 residues. Trimming shortened V by 3 bases and J by 0 bases, and 10 bases separated the two germline ends. Germline CDR1 and CDR2: SGDLS and YYNGEE. CDR3 sequence: CASSGTDSSYEQYF. As DNA, the CDR3 is TGTGCCAGCAGCGGAACGGATAGCTCCTACGAGCAGTACTTC. The variable domain in full, with the rest retrieved from reference TRBV9 and TRBJ2-7, is DSGVTQTPKHLITATGQRVTLRCSPRSGDLSVYWYQQSLDQGLQFLIQYYNGEERAKGNILERFSAQQFPDLHSELNLSSLELGDSALYFCASSGTDSSYEQYFGPGTRLTVT.

This clone showed up just a few times. This specimen includes other DNA sequences encoding the same CDR3. This chain uses TRBV19 with TRBJ1-4, with TRBD1 matching 10 bases. V lost 5 bases, J lost 6 bases, and 3 bases stayed unmatched. Germline CDR1 is LNHDA and CDR2 is SQIVND (reference sequence). The CDR3 contains 14 residues. In DNA, the CDR3 is TGTGCCAGTAGTTCCGGGACAGGGGATGAAAAACTGTTTTTT. It yields the protein CASSSGTGDEKLFF.

This clone was counted a single time. J is TRBJ2-7 and V is TRBV27, with D perhaps matching TRBD2 (5 bases). CDR1 is MNHEY, CDR2 SMNVEV, per germline (reference sequence). Trimming removed 3 bases from V and 7 bases from J, with 19 bases in between. CDR3 length: 15 amino acids. Written as DNA, the CDR3 is TGTGCCAGCAGTTTTGGTAGCGCCCCCGCCGGGGAGCAGTACTTC. This gives the protein CASSFGSAPAGEQYF.

This rearrangement joins TRBV2 to TRBJ1-2, with unresolved D. This CDR3 contains 13 residues. The V gene's germline CDR1 is SNHLY and CDR2 FYNNEI. The V and J ends lost 9 bases and 7 bases respectively, with 18 bases between them. CDR3 amino acids: CASGQEETSGYTF. DNA for the CDR3: TGTGCCAGTGGTCAGGAGGAGACAAGTGGCTACACCTTC.

The chain employs TRBV4-1 and TRBJ2-7; D is unresolved. Germline V lookup: CDR1 MGHRA, CDR2 YSYEKL. The CDR3 runs to 12 residues. V shed 8 bases and J shed 2 bases, with 10 bases lying between them. CDR3 nucleotide sequence: TGCGCCAGCCAAGGGCTTACCTACGAGCAGTACTTC. This sequence encodes CASQGLTYEQYF.

The chain joins TRBV5-1 to TRBJ1-2; TRBD1 agrees at 10 bases. There are 13 residues in the CDR3. V lost 2 bases to trimming and J lost 6 bases; unmatched junction nucleotides: 1. Germline V gene lookup returns CDR1 SGHRS and CDR2 YFSETQ. The CDR3 DNA reads TGCGCCAGCAGCTTAGGACAGGGGGATGGCTACACCTTC. Translating gives CASSLGQGDGYTF.

The chain carries TRBV1 and TRBJ1-1. TRBV1 is a pseudogene locus. This CDR3 is 19 amino acids long. The chain's CDR3 is CTSPLAAPTLRQRITEAFF. DNA for the CDR3: TGCACCAGCCCATTGGCCGCCCCGACCCTGAGACAGCGGATCACTGAAGCTTTCTTT.

The chain has TRBV10-3 and TRBJ2-7; D possibly matches TRBD1 or TRBD2 (6 bases each). Germline V gives CDR1 ENHRY, CDR2 SYGVKD. CDR3 length: 15 amino acids. The germline V and J ends were trimmed by 8 bases and 1 base, with 18 bases remaining between them. CDR3 DNA sequence: TGTGCCATCCAGCTAGCGACAGGCCAGTCCTACGAGCAGTACTTC. This encodes CAIQLATGQSYEQYF.

CDR3 sequence (DNA): TGTGCCAGCAGCAGCCTAGCGGGAGTCGGGAATGAGCAGTTCTTC. The encoded protein is CASSSLAGVGNEQFF. The chain combines TRBV7-6 with TRBJ2-1, with 10 bases fitting TRBD2. The CDR3 length is 15 residues. The germline CDR1 and CDR2 sequences are SGHVS and FNYEAQ. J gave up 7 bases and V 5 bases, and 8 bases lay outside the gene matches.

This clone was detected only a few times. This sequence joins TRBV19 and TRBJ2-7; D may be TRBD2 (5 bases). CDR1 is LNHDA and CDR2 is SQIVND in the germline V gene (reference sequence). V lost 6 bases and J lost 1, with 10 bases in between. The CDR3 contains 13 residues. As DNA, the CDR3 is TGTGCCAGTAGCCGGGGAGCTTCCTACGAGCAGTACTTC. Translation gives CASSRGASYEQYF.

The J gene is TRBJ2-1, the V gene TRBV7-8, with D maybe TRBD1 (6 bases). V gave up 0 bases and J gave up 0 bases, with 9 bases separating them. The germline gives CDR1 SGHVS, CDR2 FQNEAQ. The CDR3 length is 16 residues. The CDR3 here is CASSLAGASSYNEQFF. In nucleotides, the CDR3 is TGTGCCAGCAGCTTAGCGGGGGCAAGCTCCTACAATGAGCAGTTCTTC.

This chain uses TRBV6-6 with TRBJ2-2, with 7 bases matching TRBD2. From germline, CDR1 is MNHNY and CDR2 SVGAGI (reference sequence). The CDR3 covers 15 residues. J was trimmed by 7 bases and V by 0 bases; bases with no gene match: 5. CDR3 amino acids: CASSYSGGRDGELFF. CDR3 nucleotides: TGTGCCAGCAGTTACTCCGGAGGGAGGGACGGGGAGCTGTTTTTT.

This rearrangement joins TRBV7-8 to TRBJ2-3; D tentatively reads TRBD1 or TRBD2 (5 bases each). This CDR3 has 18 residues. Germline assignment: CDR1 SGHVS and CDR2 FQNEAQ. The V end was cut by 0 bases, the J end by 3 bases, with 19 bases between. CDR3 loop: CASSLAVRGSRGTDTQYF. The CDR3 region has the DNA TGTGCCAGCAGCTTAGCGGTCCGGGGCTCCCGGGGTACAGATACGCAGTATTTT.